A single sample gave rise to the 32 T cell receptor beta chains below, sequenced in a study of blood T cell repertoires in COVID-19. The repertoire was sequenced with immunoSEQ multiplex PCR; TCRdb's copy has only in-frame clones and lacks some. The table records under 250,000 clones, about nine tenths of them present only once. The source material was peripheral blood. The source of these receptors is a man in his fifties with COVID-19, enrolled during active disease.

This chain links TRBV19 with TRBJ1-2; no firm D call. Trimming left V 3 bases short and J 0 bases short, with 8 bases between. Germline V gives CDR1 LNHDA, CDR2 SQIVND (reference sequence). CDR3 size: 14 residues. CDR3: CASSMSSSNYGYTF. The DNA of the CDR3 is TGTGCCAGTAGTATGTCTTCCTCTAACTATGGCTACACCTTC.

V is TRBV9 and J is TRBJ1-6, with D possibly being TRBD1 (5 bases). The CDR3 spans 15 residues. Germline CDR1 is SGDLS and CDR2 is YYNGEE. Trimming pared 0 bases from V and 7 bases from J, leaving 11 bases between. The CDR3 nucleotides are TGTGCCAGCAGCGTAGGGGTGACAGCAAATTCACCCCTCCACTTT. This sequence encodes CASSVGVTANSPLHF.

This rearrangement joins TRBV9 to TRBJ1-5; D is unresolved. The CDR3 runs 15 residues. Germline V CDR1 and CDR2: SGDLS, YYNGEE. V lost 3 bases and J lost 7, with 17 bases in between. The CDR3, as DNA: TGTGCCAGCAGCGCGGTCTGGGGAGTAGGCCAGCCCCAGCATTTT. Encoded protein: CASSAVWGVGQPQHF. The full variable domain, rest sourced from reference TRBV9 and TRBJ1-5, is DSGVTQTPKHLITATGQRVTLRCSPRSGDLSVYWYQQSLDQGLQFLIQYYNGEERAKGNILERFSAQQFPDLHSELNLSSLELGDSALYFCASSAVWGVGQPQHFGDGTRLSIL.

This chain links TRBV7-2 with TRBJ1-4, with D perhaps TRBD1 (6 bases). V gave up 5 bases and J gave up 7 bases, with 11 bases separating them. The CDR3 has 13 residues. Germline CDR1 and CDR2: SGHTA and FQGNSA. The CDR3: CASSLPGAEKLFF. Here the CDR3 DNA reads TGTGCCAGCAGCCTACCAGGGGCTGAAAAACTGTTTTTT.

This chain connects TRBV2 to TRBJ2-2; D is perhaps TRBD2 (5 bases). This CDR3 contains 14 residues. Germline-derived CDR1 and CDR2 are SNHLY and FYNNEI. Trimming removed 6 bases at V and 4 bases at J, with 12 bases between. The CDR3 loop is CASSGSESTGELFF. The CDR3 coding sequence is TGTGCCAGCAGCGGTAGCGAGTCCACCGGGGAGCTGTTTTTT.

This CDR3 reads CATGTDSPLHF. DNA for the CDR3: TGTGCCACTGGGACAGATTCACCCCTCCACTTT. The V call is TRBV6-5, the J call TRBJ1-6; 7 positions agree with TRBD1. Trimming took 10 bases from V and 8 from J; bases not matched to a gene: 2. The CDR3 length is 11 residues. Germline CDR1 reads MNHEY; CDR2 reads SVGAGI.

This chain links TRBV14 with TRBJ2-7; a weak D match, TRBD1 (6 bases). The CDR3 extends over 15 amino acids. V was cut by 2 bases and J by 7 bases, with 18 bases left in between. The V gene's germline CDR1 is SGHDN and CDR2 FVKESK. This chain's CDR3 is CASSQQQGRLGEQYF. Here the CDR3 DNA reads TGTGCCAGCAGCCAACAACAGGGTAGATTGGGGGAGCAGTACTTC.

V is TRBV9 and J is TRBJ2-1, with D possibly being TRBD1 (5 bases). In germline, CDR1 is SGDLS, CDR2 YYNGEE. V was cut by 3 bases and J by 8 bases, with 15 bases left in between. This CDR3 has 14 amino acids. The CDR3 DNA reads TGTGCCAGCAGCGCGGTAGGGGTTCTGGATGAGCAGTTCTTC. As protein: CASSAVGVLDEQFF.

V usage is TRBV3-1 (or the pseudogene TRBV3-2) and J usage is TRBJ2-5, with 8 bases identical to TRBD2. This CDR3 is built from 19 residues. Germline V gene sequence: CDR1 LGHDT, CDR2 YNNKEL (reference sequence). The V and J ends lost 0 bases and 0 bases, in that order; junction bases with no gene match: 12. The CDR3 DNA follows: TGTGCCAGCAGCCAAGATGTGCGAGGGGCTAGCGGGTACCAAGAGACCCAGTACTTC. This gives the protein CASSQDVRGASGYQETQYF.

The CDR3 coding sequence is TGTGCCACCAGCAGAGACAGGGGACGGGATGAAAAACTGTTTTTT. Translated: CATSRDRGRDEKLFF. This chain joins TRBV15 and TRBJ1-4; D possibly corresponds to TRBD1 (6 bases). Germline assignment: CDR1 LNHNV and CDR2 YYDKDF (reference sequence). V lost 0 bases and J lost 6, with 11 bases in between. The CDR3 is made up of 15 amino acids.

A note on this clone: The same CDR3 can be traced to other DNA sequences in this sample. The rearrangement uses TRBV5-1 and TRBJ1-1; 7 bases map to TRBD1. The CDR3 consists of 14 residues. CDR1 SGHRS and CDR2 YFSETQ come from the germline V gene. V was clipped by 3 bases and J by 5 bases; unmatched bases: 7. CDR3 in amino acids: CASSWDRGGTEAFF. In DNA form, the CDR3 reads TGCGCCAGCAGCTGGGACAGAGGGGGGACTGAAGCTTTCTTT.

V gene TRBV4-2 combines with J gene TRBJ1-2; TRBD1 might be the D (6 bases). CDR3 length: 14 residues. Germline assignment: CDR1 LGHNA and CDR2 YNFKEQ. V was cut by 1 base and J by 6 bases, with 12 bases left in between. The CDR3 region is CASSQGTGFDGYTF. CDR3 coding DNA: TGTGCCAGCAGCCAAGGAACAGGGTTCGATGGCTACACCTTC.

This clone was seen a handful of times. V usage is TRBV21-1 and J usage is TRBJ1-3. TRBV21-1 is a known pseudogene. The CDR3 is made up of 16 amino acids. The CDR3 protein is CASSKVAGTSGNTIYF. CDR3 nucleotide sequence: TGTGCCAGCAGCAAAGTGGCGGGGACCTCTGGAAACACCATATATTTT.

V gene TRBV3-1 (or the pseudogene TRBV3-2) combines with J gene TRBJ2-3; 14 positions match TRBD2. CDR1 is LGHDT and CDR2 is YNNKEL in the germline V gene (reference sequence). V shed 3 bases and J 0 bases; nucleotides not matched to a gene: 5. CDR3 size: 18 residues. The CDR3, as DNA: TGTGCCAGCAGCCATGGGACTAGCGGGGGCCTAAGCACAGATACGCAGTATTTT. Amino acid sequence: CASSHGTSGGLSTDTQYF.

The chain employs TRBV19 and TRBJ2-1; 8 bases match TRBD2. The length of the CDR3 is 15 residues. Losses at the gene ends were 4 bases for V and 12 bases for J; bases not matched to a gene: 14. Germline-derived CDR1 and CDR2 are LNHDA and SQIVND (reference sequence). The CDR3 spells CASSSSGLGGQVQFF. The CDR3 DNA is TGTGCCAGTAGTAGTTCGGGACTAGGGGGTCAGGTGCAGTTCTTC.

The genes are TRBV6-2 or TRBV6-3 and TRBJ2-3; 8 bases align to TRBD2. There are 16 residues in the CDR3. Germline-derived CDR1 and CDR2 are MNHEY and SVGEGT. The junction had 8 bases not matched to a gene; V was cut back by 6 bases and J by 0 bases. The CDR3 is CASSREGGTSTDTQYF. The DNA for the CDR3 is TGTGCCAGCAGCCGGGAGGGAGGGACTAGCACAGATACGCAGTATTTT.

The chain links TRBV7-2 to TRBJ1-1, with no clear D. Germline V gene lookup returns CDR1 SGHTA and CDR2 FQGNSA. This CDR3 spans 13 amino acids. Trimming cost V 2 bases and J 1 base, with 5 bases left between them. The CDR3 DNA is TGTGCCAGCAGCTTAAGAGGGAACACTGAAGCTTTCTTT. Protein product: CASSLRGNTEAFF.

Here the CDR3 reads CASSQILAGGPGGADTQYF. Here the CDR3 DNA reads TGCGCCAGCAGCCAAATACTAGCGGGGGGGCCAGGAGGTGCAGATACGCAGTATTTT. The genes are TRBV4-1 and TRBJ2-3; 13 positions match TRBD2. This CDR3 has 19 residues. Germline V gives CDR1 MGHRA, CDR2 YSYEKL. After removal of 2 bases from V and 4 bases from J, the junction contained 12 bases not matched to a gene.

This chain joins TRBV19 and TRBJ2-2, with 12 bases matching TRBD2. Germline-derived CDR1 and CDR2 are LNHDA and SQIVND (reference sequence). The CDR3 runs 20 residues. V was clipped by 4 bases and J by 5 bases; unmatched bases: 17. DNA for the CDR3: TGTGCCAGTAGTACGTCTAGCGGGAGGGCCTTTTTTCGTGAGACCGGGGAGCTGTTTTTT. Translation: CASSTSSGRAFFRETGELFF.

The rearrangement links TRBV24-1 to TRBJ1-5, with a weak D call TRBD1 (6 bases). The CDR3 extends over 14 amino acids. V was cut by 5 bases and J by 4 bases, with 11 bases left in between. Germline-derived CDR1 and CDR2 are KGHDR and SFDVKD. The CDR3 coding sequence is TGTGCCACCAGTGGCAGGGGATATAATCAGCCCCAGCATTTT. The encoded protein is CATSGRGYNQPQHF.

This clone was recorded a few times. This chain links TRBV3-1 (or the pseudogene TRBV3-2) with TRBJ2-7; D uncertain. With 3 bases removed from V and 3 bases from J, the gap between germline ends came to 3 bases. Germline V gene lookup returns CDR1 LGHDT and CDR2 YNNKEL (reference sequence). This CDR3 region has 11 residues. The CDR3 region has the DNA TGTGCCAGCAGCCACAACTACGAGCAGTACTTC. It specifies CASSHNYEQYF.

Here the CDR3 reads CASSLRMGGAGELFF. CDR3 coding DNA: TGTGCCAGCAGCCTACGAATGGGAGGGGCCGGGGAGCTGTTTTTT. The rearrangement links TRBV14 to TRBJ2-2; 7 bases agree with TRBD2. Germline-derived CDR1 and CDR2 are SGHDN and FVKESK. The CDR3 has 15 amino acids. V gave up 4 bases and J gave up 6 bases; unmatched junction bases: 8.

The genes are TRBV29-1 and TRBJ1-1; D may be TRBD1 (6 bases). V lost 7 bases, J lost 8 bases, and 14 bases lay in between. This CDR3 comprises 11 residues. Germline V gene sequence: CDR1 SQVTM, CDR2 ANQGSEA. CDR3 sequence: CSAGQTKEAFF. CDR3 sequence (DNA): TGCAGCGCGGGACAAACAAAGGAAGCTTTCTTT.

The V call is TRBV14, the J call TRBJ1-6; TRBD1 matches 7 bases. J gave up 14 bases and V 3 bases, and 13 bases lay outside the gene matches. The germline CDR1 and CDR2 sequences are SGHDN and FVKESK. The CDR3 length is 15 residues. CDR3 residues: CASSHGTAPGLSLHF. CDR3 nucleotides: TGTGCCAGCAGCCACGGGACAGCCCCAGGGCTTTCCCTCCACTTT.

This clone has just one count. The chain couples TRBV2 to TRBJ1-2; D perhaps matches TRBD1 (5 bases). V lost 6 bases, J lost 4 bases, and 12 bases lay in between. The CDR3 totals 13 residues. The germline V gene encodes CDR1 SNHLY and CDR2 FYNNEI. CDR3 DNA: TGTGCCAGCAGCGAGGACACCATCTATGGCTACACCTTC. As protein: CASSEDTIYGYTF.

This chain links TRBV27 with TRBJ1-2; D unresolved. The germline V gene encodes CDR1 MNHEY and CDR2 SMNVEV (reference sequence). Trimming took 2 bases from V and 4 from J, leaving 8 bases between them. The CDR3 is 13 amino acids. This chain's CDR3 is CASSLRAGYGYTF. CDR3 DNA: TGTGCCAGCAGTTTACGGGCGGGCTATGGCTACACCTTC.

The J gene is TRBJ2-1, the V gene TRBV7-6; 9 nucleotides line up with TRBD2. Looked up from germline, CDR1 is SGHVS and CDR2 is FNYEAQ. Losses at the gene ends were 3 bases for V and 10 bases for J; bases not matched to a gene: 13. The CDR3 sequence is 16 residues long. For the CDR3, the DNA is TGTGCCAGCAGCTTCTTAGCGGGAGCGGATCCTAAAGAGCAGTTCTTC. This encodes CASSFLAGADPKEQFF.

V gene TRBV29-1 combines with J gene TRBJ2-2, with 7 bases lining up with TRBD2. This CDR3 spans 15 amino acids. V dropped 4 bases and J dropped 5; count of bases not matched to a gene: 10. Germline V gene lookup returns CDR1 SQVTM and CDR2 ANQGSEA. The CDR3 is CSVGSGGSQTGELFF. CDR3 DNA: TGCAGCGTTGGGAGTGGCGGGAGTCAGACCGGGGAGCTGTTTTTT.

This clone was seen a few times. The chain employs TRBV7-2 and TRBJ2-2; TRBD1 might be the D (5 bases). Trimming left V 5 bases short and J 1 base short, with 11 bases between. Per germline, CDR1 SGHTA and CDR2 FQGNSA. CDR3 length: 15 residues. The CDR3 reads CASSVGTGNTGELFF. CDR3 nucleotides: TGTGCCAGCAGCGTCGGAACAGGGAACACCGGGGAGCTGTTTTTT.

Comments on this clone: The junction departs from the called germline gene at one end, perhaps through a read error. The rearrangement uses TRBV7-7 and TRBJ2-2; TRBD2 matches 8 bases. Per the germline V gene, CDR1 is SSHAT and CDR2 is FNYEAQ (reference sequence). This CDR3 spans 14 amino acids. DNA of the CDR3: TGTGCTAGCAGCCTCCCGGGGGGGACCGGGGAGCTGTTTTTT. The encoded protein is CASSLPGGTGELFF.

This clone was picked up one time. The rearrangement joins TRBV2 to TRBJ2-5, with 10 positions matching TRBD2. This CDR3 has 16 amino acids. Per germline, CDR1 SNHLY and CDR2 FYNNEI. The ends lost 3 bases at V and 4 bases at J; junction bases unmatched: 8. The CDR3 DNA sequence: TGTGCCAGCAGTGATCCTAGCGGGAGAGTTGGAGAGACCCAGTACTTC. It specifies CASSDPSGRVGETQYF.

This clone was picked up one time. The rearrangement uses TRBV28 and TRBJ1-1; D is ambiguous. The length of the CDR3 is 12 residues. The germline CDR1 and CDR2 sequences are MDHEN and SYDVKM. Trimming cost V 6 bases and J 1 base, with 6 bases left between them. The CDR3 spells CASSPRNTEAFF. Here the CDR3 DNA reads TGTGCCAGCAGCCCCCGGAACACTGAAGCTTTCTTT.